A selection of T cell receptor beta chains follows, all from one sample in a study of blood T cell repertoires in COVID-19. Libraries were prepared by immunoSEQ multiplex PCR; TCRdb keeps only in-frame clonotypes and omits some of them. The sample includes roughly 200,000 clones, approximately 87% of them seen just once. Sequencing was done on a sample of peripheral blood. The receptors stem from a woman between 18 and 29 years old who had recovered from COVID-19. The CDR3 runs from the conserved cysteine through the conserved F or W. Each record gives: clone size, D gene, V gene, J gene, CDR3 DNA, CDR3 protein. D genes are given only for firm matches. Size values are once, few and many counts, or a class for expanded clones, and some rows have none.

>NA|TRBD2|TRBV3-1/TRBV3-2|TRBJ2-2
TGTGCCAGCAGCCAAAGCGGGGAAACCGGGGAGCTGTTTTTT
CASSQSGETGELFF
>once|NA|TRBV2|TRBJ1-5
TGTGCCAGCAGTGAAGCAACAAGGGGGCCCCAGCATTTT
CASSEATRGPQHF
>once|TRBD2|TRBV3-1/TRBV3-2|TRBJ2-3
TGTGCCAGCAGCCTGGGACTAGCGGGAGTGTCGTTTAGCACAGATACGCAGTATTTT
CASSLGLAGVSFSTDTQYF
>NA|NA|TRBV6-5|TRBJ2-7
TGTGCCAGCAGGGGACAACCGATGAGCTCCTACGAGCAGTACTTC
CASRGQPMSSYEQYF
>NA|NA|TRBV6-2/TRBV6-3|TRBJ1-4
TGTGCCAGCAGTACCGAAACCTTCACAGGGAGGGCTGAAAAACTGTTTTTT
CASSTETFTGRAEKLFF
>NA|TRBD1|TRBV9|TRBJ1-4
TGTGCCAGCAGCGAATCCGGGACAGATAATGAAAAACTGTTTTTT
CASSESGTDNEKLFF
>NA|TRBD1|TRBV5-6|TRBJ1-4
TGTGCCAGCAGCTACAGGGGCTCAACCTTATTTTTT
CASSYRGSTLFF
>NA|TRBD2|TRBV19|TRBJ2-3
TGTGCCAGTAGAATTTCTAGCGGGAGGCGTACAGATACGCAGTATTTT
CASRISSGRRTDTQYF
>NA|NA|TRBV11-2|TRBJ2-1
TGTGCCAGCAGCTTAGGGCGGGCTCCTGAGCAGTTCTTC
CASSLGRAPEQFF
>NA|NA|TRBV24-1|TRBJ1-2
TGTGCCACCAGTGATACTACAGGTTTTGTCGAAGGCTACACCTTC
CATSDTTGFVEGYTF
>NA|TRBD1|TRBV28|TRBJ2-3
TGTGCCAGCAGGGTAGGGGGCGCGTTAGCAGATACGCAGTATTTT
CASRVGGALADTQYF
>NA|TRBD1|TRBV7-6|TRBJ1-3
TGTGCCAGCAGCTTAACAGGGGGCGCCTCTGGAAACACCATATATTTT
CASSLTGGASGNTIYF
>NA|TRBD1|TRBV7-2|TRBJ1-6
TGTGCCAGCAGCTTGCCTACAGGGGAATCACCCCTCCACTTT
CASSLPTGESPLHF
>NA|TRBD1|TRBV27|TRBJ1-1
TGTGCCAGCAGTCACGGGACAGGTTCTGAAGCTTTCTTT
CASSHGTGSEAFF
>many|NA|TRBV4-3|TRBJ1-2
TGCGCCAGCAGCCAAGACAGGGGCGAAGGCTACACCTTC
CASSQDRGEGYTF
>NA|NA|TRBV29-1|TRBJ2-3
TGCAGCGTTGAAGAATTCTCCGTCCCAGATACGCAGTATTTT
CSVEEFSVPDTQYF
>NA|NA|TRBV11-2|TRBJ2-1
TGTGCCAGCAGTCCCCTCCGGGGGAGCTCCTACAATGAGCAGTTCTTC
CASSPLRGSSYNEQFF
>once|NA|TRBV19|TRBJ1-3
TGTGCCAGCCTCAGGGTTGGATCTGGAAACACCATATATTTT
CASLRVGSGNTIYF
>many|NA|TRBV21-1|TRBJ1-5
TGTGCCAGCACCTCAAAAACCGGAGGCAATCAGCCCCAGCATTTT
CASTSKTGGNQPQHF
>few|TRBD2|TRBV24-1|TRBJ2-3
TGTGCCACCAGTGTTTCGGGACTAGCGTCGAATGCAGATACGCAGTATTTT
CATSVSGLASNADTQYF
>once|NA|TRBV2|TRBJ2-1
TGTGCCAGCAGTGAAGGATACTCATACAATGAGCAGTTCTTC
CASSEGYSYNEQFF
>once|TRBD1|TRBV7-8|TRBJ1-1
TGTGCCAGCGTCGGACAGGCGAACACTGAAGCTTTCTTT
CASVGQANTEAFF
>NA|NA|TRBV6-1|TRBJ2-5
TGTGCCAGCAGTGAGTCAGGGGCCCAAGGCCAGTACTTC
CASSESGAQGQYF
>NA|NA|TRBV7-9|TRBJ2-5
TGTGCCAGCAGCTTCCTCCAAGAGACCCAGTACTTC
CASSFLQETQYF
>NA|NA|TRBV3-1/TRBV3-2|TRBJ2-2
TGTGCCAGCAGCTCCGAGTTGACCGGGGAGCTGTTTTTT
CASSSELTGELFF